This is a list of T cell receptor beta chains from one sample in a study of early T cells in non-severe SARS-CoV-2 infection. TCRdb reprocessed the 5' RACE reads with MiXCR, giving one entry per CDR3 protein. In the table there are tens of thousands of distinct CDR3 sequences, 5.9% of which are singletons. The specimen was whole blood. The origin of the receptors is an adult who was a healthcare worker with PCR-confirmed SARS-CoV-2 infection or an uninfected control (not recorded which). Both conserved end residues are part of each CDR3. Each record gives: CDR3 protein, CDR3 DNA, clone size, J gene, V gene, D gene. A D gene is named only where the DNA matches it firmly. For some rows the clone size is stated as once, few or many, or as a class when expanded; others skip it.

cdr3_aa: CASSRTGTAGTSGARRETQYF
cdr3_nt: TGTGCCAGCAGCCGAACCGGGACGGCAGGGACTAGCGGGGCTAGACGAGAGACCCAGTACTTC
clone_size: many
j_call: TRBJ2-5
v_call: TRBV5-5
d_call: TRBD2

cdr3_aa: CASSFEGQATYEQYF
cdr3_nt: TGTGCCAGCAGTTTTGAGGGACAGGCTACCTACGAGCAGTACTTC
clone_size: many
j_call: TRBJ2-7
v_call: TRBV12-3/TRBV12-4
d_call: TRBD1

cdr3_aa: CASTEDTDYNEQFF
cdr3_nt: TGTGCCAGTACGGAGGACACGGATTACAATGAGCAGTTCTTC
clone_size: many
j_call: TRBJ2-1
v_call: TRBV19
d_call: .

cdr3_aa: CATSAILAGLNEQFF
cdr3_nt: TGTGCCACCAGTGCCATACTAGCGGGCCTCAATGAGCAGTTCTTC
clone_size: many
j_call: TRBJ2-1
v_call: TRBV24-1
d_call: TRBD2

cdr3_aa: CAIREEPGYEQYF
cdr3_nt: TGTGCCATCAGGGAAGAACCCGGCTACGAGCAGTACTTC
clone_size: many
j_call: TRBJ2-7
v_call: TRBV10-3
d_call: .

cdr3_aa: CASSLWGNEQFF
cdr3_nt: TGCGCCAGCAGCTTGTGGGGCAATGAGCAGTTCTTC
clone_size: many
j_call: TRBJ2-1
v_call: TRBV5-1
d_call: .

cdr3_aa: CSVGWENTEAFF
cdr3_nt: TGCAGCGTTGGATGGGAGAACACTGAAGCTTTCTTT
clone_size: many
j_call: TRBJ1-1
v_call: TRBV29-1
d_call: .

cdr3_aa: CASSLSAGLQETQYF
cdr3_nt: TGTGCCAGCAGCTTGTCAGCGGGGCTCCAAGAGACCCAGTACTTC
clone_size: few
j_call: TRBJ2-5
v_call: TRBV5-4
d_call: TRBD2

cdr3_aa: CASDRQGAYEQYF
cdr3_nt: TGTGCCAGCGACAGACAGGGGGCATACGAGCAGTACTTC
clone_size: .
j_call: TRBJ2-7
v_call: TRBV28
d_call: TRBD1

cdr3_aa: CASSFQGSYEQYF
cdr3_nt: TGTGCCAGCAGCTTTCAGGGATCCTACGAGCAGTACTTC
clone_size: many
j_call: TRBJ2-7
v_call: TRBV11-2
d_call: .